Listed below are T cell receptor beta chains from one sample, sequenced in a study of blood T cell repertoires in COVID-19. The protocol was immunoSEQ multiplex PCR, while the TCRdb copy is restricted to in-frame clones and leaves out a portion. The table has 150,000 to 200,000 clones, under 80% seen once; the top ten hold around 2.8%. Sample: peripheral blood. These receptors all come from a man in his 70s with acute or convalescent COVID-19. The CDR3 runs from the conserved cysteine through the conserved F or W. D genes are given only for firm matches. The size entry is marked missing in some rows and otherwise reads once, few, many or a size class.

d_call j_call v_call clone_size cdr3_aa cdr3_nt
TRBD1 TRBJ1-1 TRBV2 - CASSGVGTGALTEAFF TGTGCCAGCAGTGGTGTGGGGACAGGGGCTCTCACTGAAGCTTTCTTT
- TRBJ2-7 TRBV10-3 once CAISALVYEQYF TGTGCCATCAGTGCTTTAGTCTACGAGCAGTACTTC
TRBD2 TRBJ2-5 TRBV5-6 - CASTQLTSGGARETQYF TGTGCCAGCACCCAACTGACTAGCGGGGGGGCCCGGGAGACCCAGTACTTC
- TRBJ2-4 TRBV5-1 - CASRSQNRETQYF TGCGCCAGCCGGAGCCAAAACAGGGAGACTCAGTACTTC
- TRBJ2-5 TRBV5-4 - CASSPIKGRGQETQYF TGTGCCAGCAGCCCGATCAAGGGCCGGGGCCAAGAGACCCAGTACTTC
- TRBJ1-2 TRBV5-6 once CASSRETGYTF TGTGCCAGCAGCCGGGAAACCGGCTACACCTTC
- TRBJ1-2 TRBV12-3/TRBV12-4 - CASSLSWLMGYTF TGTGCCAGCAGTTTAAGCTGGTTAATGGGCTACACCTTC
- TRBJ1-2 TRBV29-1 - CSVDSFLTANYGYTF TGCAGCGTTGACAGTTTTTTGACAGCAAACTATGGCTACACCTTC
- TRBJ1-1 TRBV29-1 - CSPRTRKAFF TGCAGCCCCAGGACACGAAAAGCTTTCTTT
TRBD2 TRBJ2-4 TRBV28 - CASRGTSGASNIQYF TGTGCCAGCAGAGGGACTAGCGGGGCCTCTAACATTCAGTACTTC
TRBD1 TRBJ1-1 TRBV5-6 - CASSFGQGGAFF TGTGCCAGCAGCTTCGGACAGGGGGGAGCTTTCTTT
TRBD2 TRBJ2-7 TRBV28 - CASSSPAAGLYEQYF TGTGCCAGCAGTTCCCCGGCAGCGGGACTCTACGAGCAGTACTTC
- TRBJ2-5 TRBV5-5 - CASSFSGSPQETQYF TGTGCCAGCAGCTTTTCGGGGTCTCCCCAAGAGACCCAGTACTTC